Sequencing of this T cell receptor (beta chain) was carried out in a study of CD4+ T cells in melanoma. In regard to this clone: Its antigen is unknown.

Findings of the study overall: A reported correlation linked neoantigen-specific CD4+ T cells to CD8+, macrophage and B cell function.

TCRdb's copy holds only in-frame clones and misses some; the assay was immunoSEQ multiplex PCR. Of 9,000 to 13,000 clones listed, 67% are singletons. This TCR came from a human donor with melanoma. Sequences were obtained from cells from a culture (not recorded whether cultured in vitro).

The CDR3 here is CASSPGTGGAGYQPQHF. CDR3 nucleotides: TGTGCCAGCAGCCCGGGGACAGGGGGCGCCGGCTACCAGCCCCAGCATTTT. The V and J genes are TRBV5-5 and TRBJ1-5, with 12 bases identical to TRBD1. V shed 4 bases and J 7 bases; nucleotides not matched to a gene: 12. CDR1 is SGHKS and CDR2 is YYEKEE in the germline V gene (reference sequence). The length of the CDR3 is 17 residues.